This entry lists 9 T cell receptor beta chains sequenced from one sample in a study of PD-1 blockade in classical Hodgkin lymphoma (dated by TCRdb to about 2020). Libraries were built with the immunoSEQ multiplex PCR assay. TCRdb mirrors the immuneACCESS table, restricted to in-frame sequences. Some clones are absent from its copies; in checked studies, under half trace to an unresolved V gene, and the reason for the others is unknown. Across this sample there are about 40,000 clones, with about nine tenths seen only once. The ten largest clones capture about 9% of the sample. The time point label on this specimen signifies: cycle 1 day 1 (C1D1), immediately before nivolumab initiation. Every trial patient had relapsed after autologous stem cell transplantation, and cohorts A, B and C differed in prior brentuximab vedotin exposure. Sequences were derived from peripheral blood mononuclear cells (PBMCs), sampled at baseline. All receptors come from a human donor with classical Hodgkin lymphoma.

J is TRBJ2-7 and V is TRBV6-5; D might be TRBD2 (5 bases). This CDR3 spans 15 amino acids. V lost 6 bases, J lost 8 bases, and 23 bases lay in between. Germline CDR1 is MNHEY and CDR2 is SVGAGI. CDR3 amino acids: CASSIPGSLPTKQYF. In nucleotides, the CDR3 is TGTGCCAGCAGCATACCGGGGTCCCTACCTACGAAGCAGTACTTC.

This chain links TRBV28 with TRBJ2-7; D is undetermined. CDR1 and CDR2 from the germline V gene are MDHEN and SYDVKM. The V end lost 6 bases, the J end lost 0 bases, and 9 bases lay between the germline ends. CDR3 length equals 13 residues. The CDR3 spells CASRWGSSYEQYF. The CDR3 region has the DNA TGTGCCAGCAGATGGGGAAGCTCCTACGAGCAGTACTTC.

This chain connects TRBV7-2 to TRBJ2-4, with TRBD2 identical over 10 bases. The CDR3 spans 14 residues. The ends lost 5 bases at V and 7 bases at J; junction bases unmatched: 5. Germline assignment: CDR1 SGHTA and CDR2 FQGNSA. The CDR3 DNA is TGTGCCAGCAGCCGACGGACTAGCGGTAACATTCAGTACTTC. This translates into CASSRRTSGNIQYF.

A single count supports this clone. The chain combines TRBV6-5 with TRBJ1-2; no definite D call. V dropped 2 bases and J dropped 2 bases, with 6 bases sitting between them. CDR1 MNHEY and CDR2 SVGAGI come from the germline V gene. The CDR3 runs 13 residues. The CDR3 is CASSYNRNYGYTF. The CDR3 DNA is TGTGCCAGCAGTTACAACAGAAACTATGGCTACACCTTC.

CDR3 amino acids: CASSNRWGGTNQPQHF. The CDR3 DNA is TGTGCCAGCAGCAACAGATGGGGAGGCACTAACCAGCCCCAGCATTTT. This rearrangement joins TRBV5-6 to TRBJ1-5; no reliable D call. Trimming took 4 bases from V and 7 from J, leaving 21 bases between them. Germline CDR1 is SGHDT and CDR2 is YYEEEE. The CDR3 is made up of 16 amino acids.

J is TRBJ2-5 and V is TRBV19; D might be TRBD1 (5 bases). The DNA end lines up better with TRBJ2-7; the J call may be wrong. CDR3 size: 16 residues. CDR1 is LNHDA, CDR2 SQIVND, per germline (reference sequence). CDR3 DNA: TGTGCCAGTAGTACCCGAGTAAGGGGAAGGGCCTACGAGCAGTACTTC. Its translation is CASSTRVRGRAYEQYF.

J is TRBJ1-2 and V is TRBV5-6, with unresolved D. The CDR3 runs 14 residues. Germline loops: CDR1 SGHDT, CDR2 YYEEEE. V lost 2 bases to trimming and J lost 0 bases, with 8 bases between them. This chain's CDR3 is CASSLVSANYGYTF. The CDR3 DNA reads TGTGCCAGCAGCTTAGTGAGTGCTAACTATGGCTACACCTTC.

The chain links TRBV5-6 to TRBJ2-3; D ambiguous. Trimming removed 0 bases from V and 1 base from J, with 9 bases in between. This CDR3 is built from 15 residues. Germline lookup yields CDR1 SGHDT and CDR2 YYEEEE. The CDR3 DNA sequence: TGTGCCAGCAGCTTGGGGTTAGACGGCACAGATACGCAGTATTTT. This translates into CASSLGLDGTDTQYF.

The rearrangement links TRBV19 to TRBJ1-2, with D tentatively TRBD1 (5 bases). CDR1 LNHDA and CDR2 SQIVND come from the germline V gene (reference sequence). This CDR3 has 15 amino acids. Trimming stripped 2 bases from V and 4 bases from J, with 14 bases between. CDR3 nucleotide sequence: TGTGCCAGTAGTATACAGGGACCGACCATCTATGGCTACACCTTC. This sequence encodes CASSIQGPTIYGYTF.